These 12 T cell receptor beta chains came from one sample sequenced in a study of chemoradiotherapy in HPV16-positive cancers (dated by TCRdb to 2021 to 2024). The library was obtained by the immunoSEQ multiplex PCR assay. TCRdb provides this immuneACCESS table in a form limited to in-frame rearrangements. Some clones are lacking; in checked studies, under half of them reflect an unresolved V gene, and why the rest are absent is not known. The sample data list about 8,900 clones, and about nine tenths of these were observed just once. The top ten hold roughly an eighth of the sample. The sample was blood, taken from a patient who underwent chemoradiotherapy. These receptors all stem from a human donor with HPV-associated anogenital cancer.

The rearrangement joins TRBV9 to TRBJ1-1; no definite D call. Trimming pared 0 bases from V and 1 base from J, leaving 7 bases between. Germline V gene lookup returns CDR1 SGDLS and CDR2 YYNGEE. This CDR3 is built from 14 residues. CDR3 in amino acids: CASSVGHENTEAFF. For the CDR3, the DNA is TGTGCCAGCAGCGTAGGGCACGAGAACACTGAAGCTTTCTTT.

J is TRBJ2-5 and V is TRBV7-2; TRBD2 might be the D (5 bases). Trimming cost V 1 base and J 0 bases, with 9 bases left between them. The germline V gene encodes CDR1 SGHTA and CDR2 FQGNSA. The length of the CDR3 is 15 residues. The CDR3 loop reads CASSLELGNQETQYF. The CDR3 DNA is TGTGCCAGCAGCTTAGAACTAGGCAACCAAGAGACCCAGTACTTC.

This clone was recorded once. The chain combines TRBV29-1 with TRBJ2-1; D unresolved. Trimming took 4 bases from V and 13 from J, leaving 5 bases between them. From germline, CDR1 is SQVTM and CDR2 ANQGSEA. The CDR3 extends over 8 amino acids. The CDR3 nucleotides are TGCAGCGTTGGCAGACAGTTCTTC. Protein sequence: CSVGRQFF.

In this sample, this clone turned up once. The chain recombines TRBV7-2 with TRBJ2-2; D is undetermined. With 5 bases removed from V and 6 bases from J, the gap between germline ends came to 16 bases. Germline CDR1 is SGHTA and CDR2 is FQGNSA. The length of the CDR3 is 15 residues. The CDR3 region is CASSRWEVSAGELFF. The CDR3 DNA is TGTGCCAGCAGCCGGTGGGAAGTCTCGGCCGGGGAGCTGTTTTTT.

The chain couples TRBV5-1 to TRBJ2-3; TRBD1 is a possible D gene (5 bases). CDR1 is SGHRS and CDR2 is YFSETQ in the germline V gene. V was trimmed by 4 bases and J by 0 bases, leaving 15 bases between them. The length of the CDR3 is 16 residues. CDR3 region: CASSDGQIASTDTQYF. The CDR3 DNA reads TGCGCCAGCAGCGATGGACAAATAGCTAGCACAGATACGCAGTATTTT. Together with reference TRBV5-1 and TRBJ2-3, the CDR3 gives the full variable domain: KAGVTQTPRYLIKTRGQQVTLSCSPISGHRSVSWYQQTPGQGLQFLFEYFSETQRNKGNFPGRFSGRQFSNSRSEMNVSTLELGDSALYLCASSDGQIASTDTQYFGPGTRLTVL.

The sample holds one count of this clone. J is TRBJ2-7 and V is TRBV9, with D maybe TRBD2 (6 bases). Germline V gives CDR1 SGDLS, CDR2 YYNGEE. V was cut by 3 bases and J by 2 bases, with 12 bases left in between. This CDR3 has 14 residues. CDR3 coding DNA: TGTGCCAGCAGCGGGGGTCCGGGGGCCTACGAGCAGTACTTC. As protein: CASSGGPGAYEQYF.

The chain is built from TRBV2 and TRBJ1-6; D is possibly TRBD1 (6 bases). V gave up 0 bases and J gave up 7 bases, with 10 bases separating them. This CDR3 contains 15 residues. CDR1 and CDR2 from the germline V gene are SNHLY and FYNNEI. In nucleotides, the CDR3 is TGTGCCAGCAGTGAAGCGCGAGGGGGAAATTCACCCCTCCACTTT. The encoded protein is CASSEARGGNSPLHF.

V is TRBV19 and J is TRBJ1-1; no clear D gene. CDR3 size: 12 residues. V lost 8 bases to trimming and J lost 1 base, with 8 bases between them. The germline V gene has CDR1 LNHDA and CDR2 SQIVND (reference sequence). The CDR3 coding sequence is TGTGCCAGTCAAACCGGGAACACTGAAGCTTTCTTT. Translated: CASQTGNTEAFF.

V and J are TRBV19 and TRBJ1-5; D is unresolved. Trimming took off 3 bases at V and 5 bases at J, with 8 bases between the two ends. The CDR3 contains 13 residues. In germline, CDR1 is LNHDA, CDR2 SQIVND (reference sequence). The chain's CDR3 is CASSIGRDQPQHF. CDR3 DNA sequence: TGTGCCAGTAGTATTGGCAGAGATCAGCCCCAGCATTTT.

This clone was counted a few times. This chain connects TRBV2 to TRBJ1-5; possible D gene TRBD1, 6 bases. CDR1 is SNHLY, CDR2 FYNNEI, per germline. The CDR3 length is 13 residues. Trimming took 8 bases from V and 6 from J, leaving 14 bases between them. The CDR3 spells CASSGQRPQPQHF. As DNA, the CDR3 is TGTGCCAGCTCAGGACAGCGGCCTCAGCCCCAGCATTTT.

V is TRBV7-9 and J is TRBJ1-1; no clear D. Germline loops: CDR1 SEHNR, CDR2 FQNEAQ (reference sequence). V dropped 5 bases and J dropped 4 bases, with 11 bases sitting between them. The CDR3 consists of 13 residues. DNA of the CDR3: TGTGCCAGCAGCCTGCCTACCATCACTGAAGCTTTCTTT. Amino acids: CASSLPTITEAFF.

V gene TRBV21-1 combines with J gene TRBJ1-1; the table gives TRBD1 as D, unverified against the DNA. TRBV21-1 is listed as a pseudogene. The CDR3 extends over 17 amino acids. CDR3 amino acids: CASSNGGQGPKDTEAFF. The CDR3 nucleotides read TGTGCCAGCAGCAATGGAGGACAGGGGCCTAAGGACACTGAAGCTTTCTTT.